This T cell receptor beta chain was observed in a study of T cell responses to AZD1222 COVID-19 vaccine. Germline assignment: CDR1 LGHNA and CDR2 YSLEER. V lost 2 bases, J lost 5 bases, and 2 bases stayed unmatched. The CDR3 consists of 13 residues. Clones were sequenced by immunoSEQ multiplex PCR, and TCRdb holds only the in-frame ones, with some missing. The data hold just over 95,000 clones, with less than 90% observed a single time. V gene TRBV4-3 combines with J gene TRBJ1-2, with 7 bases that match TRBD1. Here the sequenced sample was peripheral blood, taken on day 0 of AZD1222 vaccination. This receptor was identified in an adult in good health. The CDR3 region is CASSQPGQYGYTF. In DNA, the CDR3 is TGCGCCAGCAGCCAACCGGGACAGTATGGCTACACCTTC.